This T cell receptor (beta chain) was sequenced during a study of cytomegalovirus exposure and HLA in healthy donors. Points from the study as a whole: With DRB1 most and HLA-C fewest, TCR association rates differed between HLA loci in a later analysis.

Concerning this clone: Antigen: not known.

The V segment lost 4 bases and the J segment 4 bases; nucleotides outside the gene matches: 1. Germline V gene data show CDR1 as SEHNR and CDR2 as FQNEAQ (reference sequence). This CDR3 is built from 13 residues. Use of 60 Vbeta and 13 Jbeta primers characterized the PCR. The repertoire was sequenced with immunoSEQ multiplex PCR; TCRdb's copy has only in-frame clones and lacks some. The sample has 160,000 or so clones; under 90% are singletons. The donors gave bone marrow, and they were healthy. The rearrangement links TRBV7-9 to TRBJ1-5; 7 bases are a match to TRBD1. This receptor was identified in a man aged 25 to 40 in good health and CMV-seronegative. Sequenced: PBMCs. The CDR3 here is CASSSTGNQPQHF. The CDR3 nucleotides read TGTGCCAGCAGCTCGACAGGGAATCAGCCCCAGCATTTT. Full variable domain (missing parts from reference TRBV7-9 and TRBJ1-5): DTGVSQNPRHKITKRGQNVTFRCDPISEHNRLYWYRQTLGQGPEFLTYFQNEAQLEKSRLLSDRFSAERPKGSFSTLEIQRTEQGDSAMYLCASSSTGNQPQHFGDGTRLSIL.